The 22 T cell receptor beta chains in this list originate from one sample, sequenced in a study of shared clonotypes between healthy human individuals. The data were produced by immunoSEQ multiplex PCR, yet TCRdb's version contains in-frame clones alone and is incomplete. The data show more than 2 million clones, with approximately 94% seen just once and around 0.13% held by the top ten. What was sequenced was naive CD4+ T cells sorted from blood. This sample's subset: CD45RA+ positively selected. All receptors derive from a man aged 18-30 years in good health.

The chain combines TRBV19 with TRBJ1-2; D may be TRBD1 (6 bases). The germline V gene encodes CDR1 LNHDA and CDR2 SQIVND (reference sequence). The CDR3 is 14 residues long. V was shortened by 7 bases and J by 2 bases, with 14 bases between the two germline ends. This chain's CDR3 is CASNVRGRNYGYTF. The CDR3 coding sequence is TGTGCCAGTAACGTGAGGGGGAGGAACTATGGCTACACCTTC.

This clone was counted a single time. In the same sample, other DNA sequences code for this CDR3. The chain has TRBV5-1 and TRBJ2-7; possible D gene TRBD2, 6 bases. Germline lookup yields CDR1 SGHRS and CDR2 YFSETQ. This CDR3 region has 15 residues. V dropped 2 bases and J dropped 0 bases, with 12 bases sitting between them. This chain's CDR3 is CASSFGGLSSYEQYF. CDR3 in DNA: TGCGCCAGCAGCTTCGGCGGACTAAGCTCCTACGAGCAGTACTTC.

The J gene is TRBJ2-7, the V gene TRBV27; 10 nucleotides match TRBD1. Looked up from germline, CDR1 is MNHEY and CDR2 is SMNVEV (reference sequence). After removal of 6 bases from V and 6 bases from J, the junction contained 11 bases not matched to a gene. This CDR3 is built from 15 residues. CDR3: CASSSVGTGESEQYF. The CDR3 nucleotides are TGTGCCAGCAGCTCAGTTGGGACAGGGGAGTCCGAGCAGTACTTC.

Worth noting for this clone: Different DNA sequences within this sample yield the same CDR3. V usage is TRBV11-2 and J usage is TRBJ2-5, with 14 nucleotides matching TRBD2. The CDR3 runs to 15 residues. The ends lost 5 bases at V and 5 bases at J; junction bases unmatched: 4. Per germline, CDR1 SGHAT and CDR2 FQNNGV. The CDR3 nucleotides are TGTGCCAGCAGCCTTGGACTAGCGGGGGGTGAGACCCAGTACTTC. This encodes CASSLGLAGGETQYF.

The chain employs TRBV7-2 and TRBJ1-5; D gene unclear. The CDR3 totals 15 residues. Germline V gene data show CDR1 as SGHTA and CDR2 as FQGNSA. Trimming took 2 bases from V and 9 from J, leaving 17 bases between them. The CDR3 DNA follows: TGTGCCAGCAGCTTATTTTCTGTTGGAGGATCGCCCCAGCATTTT. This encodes CASSLFSVGGSPQHF.

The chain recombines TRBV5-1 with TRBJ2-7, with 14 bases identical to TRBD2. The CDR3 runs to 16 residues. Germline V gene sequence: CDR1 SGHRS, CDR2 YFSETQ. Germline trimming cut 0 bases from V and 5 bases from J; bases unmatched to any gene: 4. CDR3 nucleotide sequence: TGCGCCAGCAGCTTGGCGACTAGCGGGAGGGCCGACGAGCAGTACTTC. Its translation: CASSLATSGRADEQYF.

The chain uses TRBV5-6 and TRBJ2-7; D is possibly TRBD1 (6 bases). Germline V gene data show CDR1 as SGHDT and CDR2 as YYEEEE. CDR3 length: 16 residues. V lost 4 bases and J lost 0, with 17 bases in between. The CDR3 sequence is CASSQDRGQISYEQYF. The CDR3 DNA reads TGTGCCAGCAGCCAAGATCGTGGACAGATCTCCTACGAGCAGTACTTC.

The CDR3 here is CASRPRTLPGETQYF. CDR3 DNA sequence: TGTGCCAGCAGACCTAGGACACTCCCGGGAGAGACCCAGTACTTC. This chain uses TRBV6-5 with TRBJ2-5; D might be TRBD1 (5 bases). Trimming stripped 6 bases from V and 4 bases from J, with 18 bases between. Germline V gene sequence: CDR1 MNHEY, CDR2 SVGAGI. CDR3 length equals 15 residues.

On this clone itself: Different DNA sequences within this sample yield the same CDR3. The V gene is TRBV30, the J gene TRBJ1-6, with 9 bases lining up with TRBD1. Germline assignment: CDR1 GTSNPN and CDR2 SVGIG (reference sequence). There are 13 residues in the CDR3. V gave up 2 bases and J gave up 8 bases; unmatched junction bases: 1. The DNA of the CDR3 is TGTGCCTGGAGTAGGACAGGGGATTCACCCCTCCACTTT. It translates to CAWSRTGDSPLHF.

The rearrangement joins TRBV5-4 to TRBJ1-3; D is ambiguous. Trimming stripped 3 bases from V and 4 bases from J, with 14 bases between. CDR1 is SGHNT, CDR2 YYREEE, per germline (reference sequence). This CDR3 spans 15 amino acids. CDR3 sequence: CASSSQHERGNTIYF. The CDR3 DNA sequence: TGTGCCAGCAGCTCCCAGCACGAACGAGGAAACACCATATATTTT.

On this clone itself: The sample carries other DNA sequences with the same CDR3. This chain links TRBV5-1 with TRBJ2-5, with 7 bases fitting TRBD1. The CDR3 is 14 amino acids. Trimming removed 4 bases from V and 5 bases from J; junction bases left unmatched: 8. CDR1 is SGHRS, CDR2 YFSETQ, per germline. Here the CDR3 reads CASSPPGRGETQYF. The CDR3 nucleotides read TGCGCCAGCAGCCCACCGGGCAGGGGGGAGACCCAGTACTTC.

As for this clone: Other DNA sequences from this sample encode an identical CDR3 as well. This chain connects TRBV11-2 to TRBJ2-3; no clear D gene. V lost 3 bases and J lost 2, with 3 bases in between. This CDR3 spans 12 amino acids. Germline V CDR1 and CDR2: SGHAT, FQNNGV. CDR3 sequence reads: CASSFSTDTQYF. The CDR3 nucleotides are TGTGCCAGCAGCTTCTCCACAGATACGCAGTATTTT.

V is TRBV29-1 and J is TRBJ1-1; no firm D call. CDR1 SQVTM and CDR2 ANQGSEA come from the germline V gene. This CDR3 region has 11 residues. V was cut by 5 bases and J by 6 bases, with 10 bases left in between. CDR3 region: CSVLVYSEAFF. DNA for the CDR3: TGCAGCGTTCTCGTGTACTCTGAAGCTTTCTTT.

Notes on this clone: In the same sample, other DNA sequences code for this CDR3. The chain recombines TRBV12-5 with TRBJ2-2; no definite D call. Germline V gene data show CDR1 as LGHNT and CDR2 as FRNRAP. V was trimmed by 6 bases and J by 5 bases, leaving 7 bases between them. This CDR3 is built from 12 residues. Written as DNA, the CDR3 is TGTGCTAGTGGCAGAGGTACCGGGGAGCTGTTTTTT. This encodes CASGRGTGELFF.

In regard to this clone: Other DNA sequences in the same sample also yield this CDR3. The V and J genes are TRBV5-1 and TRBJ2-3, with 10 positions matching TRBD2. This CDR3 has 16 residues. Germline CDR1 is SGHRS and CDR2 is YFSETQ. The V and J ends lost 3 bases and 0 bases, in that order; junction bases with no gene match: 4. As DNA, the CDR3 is TGCGCCAGCAGCTCTGGACTAGCGGTGAGCACAGATACGCAGTATTTT. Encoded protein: CASSSGLAVSTDTQYF.

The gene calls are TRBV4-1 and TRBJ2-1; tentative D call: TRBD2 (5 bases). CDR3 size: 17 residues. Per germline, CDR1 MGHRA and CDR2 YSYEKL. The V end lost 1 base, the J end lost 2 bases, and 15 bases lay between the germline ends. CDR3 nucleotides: TGCGCCAGCAGCCAAGCTGCGGAGCGGATAACCTACAATGAGCAGTTCTTC. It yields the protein CASSQAAERITYNEQFF.

The CDR3: CASSASSGGTYEQYF. The DNA for the CDR3 is TGTGCCAGCAGTGCGTCTAGCGGGGGGACCTACGAGCAGTACTTC. This chain uses TRBV6-4 with TRBJ2-7, with 11 bases lining up with TRBD2. The CDR3 length is 15 residues. V lost 4 bases to trimming and J lost 2 bases; unmatched junction nucleotides: 4. Germline assignment: CDR1 MRHNA and CDR2 SNTAGT.

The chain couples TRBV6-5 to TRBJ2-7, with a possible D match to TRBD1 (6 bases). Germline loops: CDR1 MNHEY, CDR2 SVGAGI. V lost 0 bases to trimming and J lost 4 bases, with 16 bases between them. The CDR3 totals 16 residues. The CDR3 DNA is TGTGCCAGCAGTTACTCGCAGGCCAGGGGCACGTACGAGCAGTACTTC. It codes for CASSYSQARGTYEQYF.

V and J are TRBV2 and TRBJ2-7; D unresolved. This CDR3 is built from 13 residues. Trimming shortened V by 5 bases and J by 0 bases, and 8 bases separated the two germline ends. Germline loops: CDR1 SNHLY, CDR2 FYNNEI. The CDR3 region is CASSQAVSYEQYF. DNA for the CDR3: TGTGCCAGCAGTCAGGCGGTCTCCTACGAGCAGTACTTC.

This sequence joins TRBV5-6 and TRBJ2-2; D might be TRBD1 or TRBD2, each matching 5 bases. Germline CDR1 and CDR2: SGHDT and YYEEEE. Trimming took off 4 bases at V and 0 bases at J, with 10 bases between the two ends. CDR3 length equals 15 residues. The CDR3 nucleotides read TGTGCCAGCAGCCCCGGGACCACGAACACCGGGGAGCTGTTTTTT. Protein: CASSPGTTNTGELFF.

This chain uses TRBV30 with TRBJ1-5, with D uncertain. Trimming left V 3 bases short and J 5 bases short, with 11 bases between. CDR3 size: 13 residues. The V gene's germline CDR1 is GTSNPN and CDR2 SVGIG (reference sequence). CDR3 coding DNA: TGTGCCTGGAGCATGGGGTTAGATCAGCCCCAGCATTTT. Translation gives CAWSMGLDQPQHF.

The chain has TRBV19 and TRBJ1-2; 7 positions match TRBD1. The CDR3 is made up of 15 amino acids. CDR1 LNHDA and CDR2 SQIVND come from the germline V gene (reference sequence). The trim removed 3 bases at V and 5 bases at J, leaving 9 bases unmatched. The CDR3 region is CASSIRTGPEYGYTF. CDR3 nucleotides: TGTGCCAGTAGTATCCGGACAGGTCCTGAGTATGGCTACACCTTC.